Given below is one T cell receptor (beta chain) in context. Its antigen is not known. The sample comes from a study of cytomegalovirus exposure and HLA in healthy donors. Overall study findings and caveats: In a later analysis, at a false discovery rate of 0.05, 16,951 TCR beta sequences were associated with HLA alleles.

Germline trimming cut 3 bases from V and 0 bases from J; bases unmatched to any gene: 4. CDR1 is KGHSH, CDR2 LQKENI, per germline. The length of the CDR3 is 15 residues. 60 Vbeta and 13 Jbeta primers were used in PCR. Data came from immunoSEQ multiplex PCR; TCRdb stores just in-frame clones and leaves some out. This table has more than 80,000 clones, roughly 82% appearing once. The chain links TRBV18 to TRBJ1-1, with 7 bases aligning to TRBD1. Material for sequencing was PBMCs. This clonotype originated in a man in his fifties in good health and CMV-seronegative. CDR3 region: CASSPPGQMNTEAFF. CDR3 coding DNA: TGTGCCAGCTCACCGCCGGGACAGATGAACACTGAAGCTTTCTTT.